The entry that follows covers one T cell receptor beta chain sequence. No antigen is known for it. V lost 0 bases and J lost 0, with 10 bases in between. Germline loops: CDR1 MRHNA, CDR2 SNTAGT. This CDR3 is 16 amino acids long. Libraries were prepared by immunoSEQ multiplex PCR; TCRdb keeps only in-frame clonotypes and omits some of them. Counted here are some 41,000 clones, about 85% occurring once; the ten biggest clones make up 2.5% to 3.5%. The sample belongs to a study of lymphopenia after photon versus proton radiotherapy. Study-level findings and limits: Under photons, naive T cells and diversity fell while effector/memory populations rose.

The TCR comes from a man aged 50 to 60 with gastric cancer. Sequencing used peripheral blood, obtained from a patient treated with photon-based radiotherapy. The chain couples TRBV6-4 to TRBJ2-3, with D possibly TRBD1 on 5 matching bases. The CDR3 DNA is TGTGCCAGCAGTGACTCGGCGGACACAAGCACAGATACGCAGTATTTT. The encoded protein is CASSDSADTSTDTQYF.